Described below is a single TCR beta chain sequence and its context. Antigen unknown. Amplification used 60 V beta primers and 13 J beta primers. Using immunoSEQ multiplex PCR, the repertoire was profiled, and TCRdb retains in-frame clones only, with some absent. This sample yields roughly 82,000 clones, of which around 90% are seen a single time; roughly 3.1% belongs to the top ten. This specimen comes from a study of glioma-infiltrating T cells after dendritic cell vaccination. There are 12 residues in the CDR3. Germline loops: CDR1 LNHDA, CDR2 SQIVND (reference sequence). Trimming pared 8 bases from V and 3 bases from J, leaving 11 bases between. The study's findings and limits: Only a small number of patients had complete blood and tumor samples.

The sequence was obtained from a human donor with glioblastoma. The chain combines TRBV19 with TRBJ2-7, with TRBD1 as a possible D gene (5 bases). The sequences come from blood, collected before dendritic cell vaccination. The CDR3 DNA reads TGTGCCAGTGCCATTGACAGCTACGAGCAGTACTTC. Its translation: CASAIDSYEQYF.